The clone carrying this T cell receptor beta chain appeared a few times. The antigen remains unidentified. The sample belongs to a study of vaccination effects on CD4 cells after COVID-19. Whole-study context: BNT162b2 vaccine or mRNA-1273 vaccine was given to participants in two doses. Two recovered convalescent patients were sampled 16 days and one week pre-vaccination.

Study results and caveats: New vaccine-induced clones dominated post-vaccine spike-reactive clones in convalescents. The study, lacking early post-infection timepoints, had few convalescent patients.

TCRdb's table, derived via immunoSEQ multiplex PCR, lists solely in-frame clones and lacks some. The sample has 25,000 to 35,000 clones; about 72% are singletons. Viral peptide pool expansion of antigen-specific CD4+ T cells preceded sequencing in the ViraFEST assay. Cells that had been cultured for 10 days were the source of isolated CD4+ T cells. A positive SARS-CoV-2 PCR test fell between March and December 2020. Germline CDR1 and CDR2: LNHDA and SQIVND (reference sequence). The CDR3 sequence is 13 residues long. Trimming removed 3 bases at V and 11 bases at J, with 16 bases between. The V gene is TRBV19, the J gene TRBJ1-1; the D is unclear. This TCR derives from a human donor who had a prior SARS-CoV-2 infection. The sample in question was CD4+ T cells from PBMCs cultured with a peptide pool, obtained before COVID-19 vaccination. DNA for the CDR3: TGTGCCAGTAGTATGATCGACCCTGCTGGGGCTTTCTTT. Translating it yields CASSMIDPAGAFF.